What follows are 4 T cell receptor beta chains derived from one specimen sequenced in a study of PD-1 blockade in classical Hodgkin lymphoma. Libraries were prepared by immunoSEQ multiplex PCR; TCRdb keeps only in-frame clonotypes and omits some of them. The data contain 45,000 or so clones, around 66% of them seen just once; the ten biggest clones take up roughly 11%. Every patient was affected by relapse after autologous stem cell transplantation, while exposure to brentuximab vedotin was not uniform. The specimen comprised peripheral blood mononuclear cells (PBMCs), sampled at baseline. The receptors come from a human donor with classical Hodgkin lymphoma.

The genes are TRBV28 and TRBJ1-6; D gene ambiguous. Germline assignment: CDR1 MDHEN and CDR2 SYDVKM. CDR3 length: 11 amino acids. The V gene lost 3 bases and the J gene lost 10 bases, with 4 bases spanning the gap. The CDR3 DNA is TGTGCCAGCAGTTTCCCCTCACCCCTCCACTTT. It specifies CASSFPSPLHF.

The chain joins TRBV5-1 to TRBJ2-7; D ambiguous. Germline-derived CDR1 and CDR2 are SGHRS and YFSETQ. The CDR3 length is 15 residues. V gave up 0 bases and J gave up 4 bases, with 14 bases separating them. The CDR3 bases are TGCGCCAGCAGCTTGGGGGTCGTTTCGACTTACGAGCAGTACTTC. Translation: CASSLGVVSTYEQYF.

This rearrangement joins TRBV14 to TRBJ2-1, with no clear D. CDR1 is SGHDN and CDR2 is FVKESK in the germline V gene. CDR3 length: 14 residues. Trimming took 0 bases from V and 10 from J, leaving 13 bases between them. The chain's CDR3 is CASSQDLPGSEQFF. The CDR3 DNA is TGTGCCAGCAGCCAAGATCTCCCCGGGTCGGAGCAGTTCTTC.

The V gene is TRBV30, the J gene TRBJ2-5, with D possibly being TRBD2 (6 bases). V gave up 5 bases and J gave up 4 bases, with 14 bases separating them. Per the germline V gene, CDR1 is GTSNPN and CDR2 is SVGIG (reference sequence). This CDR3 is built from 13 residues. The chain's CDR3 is CAWLGGEGETQYF. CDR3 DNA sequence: TGTGCCTGGCTCGGGGGAGAAGGAGAGACCCAGTACTTC.